This TCR beta chain derives from a study of T cells after yellow fever vaccination. Overall study results and limits: When the response was secondary, it was weaker but reached its peak faster, day 5 versus 15.

Each CDR3 protein gets one entry after TCRdb re-called the 5' RACE reads with MiXCR. The sample contains 250,000 or so distinct CDR3 sequences, 6.9% of which appear only once. This clonotype occurred many times. Its antigen remains unknown. Germline assignment: CDR1 LGHNA and CDR2 YSLEER. J lost 9 bases, V lost 0 bases, and 8 bases had no gene match. This CDR3 has 15 amino acids. J is TRBJ2-1 and V is TRBV4-3, with TRBD2 matching over 7 bases. This specimen consisted of CD4+ T cells sorted from PBMCs, obtained 15 days after the yellow fever booster vaccination. This TCR was sampled from a young man who received the YFV17D yellow fever vaccine. In DNA form, the CDR3 reads TGCGCCAGCAGCCAAGATCTGAGGGAGGGCGGTGAGCAGTTCTTC. Protein product: CASSQDLREGGEQFF.